This TCR beta chain was profiled in a study of blood T cell repertoires in COVID-19 (TCRdb year 2020). With regard to the full study: Collaborator samples came from the United States, Italy and Spain and covered acute and convalescent phases of COVID-19. The prospective study material was composed of cDNA or gDNA derived from T cells, B-cell-depleted T cells, or PBMCs. Where available, HLA class I and class II types were obtained from metadata supplied by the sample provider rather than from assay-based typing. Sample metadata almost always included a de-identified subject ID, COVID-19 status, age in years and sex. The samples were drawn from two sources: the first 160 participants of the ongoing ImmuneRACE study, and about 1,300 subjects contributed by 6 global collaborators. The dataset comprised deeply sampled blood TCRbeta repertoires from subjects exposed to, actively infected with, or recovered from COVID-19. The repertoires were released in a freely available public database intended as a resource for research on the immune response to SARS-CoV-2.

The immunoSEQ Assay, a bias-controlled multiplex PCR, was used to amplify TCRbeta CDR3 regions from genomic DNA. The paper's processing steps were these. The number of nucleated cells in each sample was estimated from the amplification of reference gene primers within the assay. To quantify the absolute abundance of each unique TCRbeta CDR3 rearrangement, sequence reads were collapsed and filtered. For each sample, productive Simpson clonality was calculated as the square root of Simpson's diversity index over productive rearrangements. Entries here come from immuneACCESS through TCRdb and include only in-frame sequences with V and J called. Some clones fail to appear in such tables; in the studies checked, an unresolved V gene covers under half of the shortfall, and the cause of the remainder is unknown. D and trimming come from the DNA, and the V and J calls and clone size come from that table. The sample contains approximately 300,000 clones, approximately 84% of them found a single time. The ten largest clones add up to about 10% of the sample.

Participants in the prospective study were enrolled through a virtual design, were aged 18 to 89 years, and lived in about 25 United States geographic areas. In the prospective study, participants were assigned to cohorts based on the clinical history participants reported in a screening survey and a study questionnaire. Recovered participants in ImmuneRACE Cohort 3 were defined by two consecutive negative NP/OP PCR tests, clearance by a healthcare professional, or resolution of symptoms. In the prospective study, mobile phlebotomists collected whole blood, serum and a nasopharyngeal or oropharyngeal swab from each participant. Participants in the prospective study had the option to provide additional blood draws and questionnaires over an approximately 2-month period. Before DNA extraction, prospective study blood samples were shipped either frozen or at room temperature. What the authors observed across the whole study: Clinical and demographic metadata were provided uncurated, with the amount varying by source and participant.

The germline ends are 19 bases apart after V is trimmed by 4 bases and J by 9 bases. The CDR3, cysteine through phenylalanine, is 16 amino acids long. The retained sequence is limited to the CDR3, 48 bases, with the frame set at the first base. The germline V gene (reference sequence) sets CDR1 to LGHDT and CDR2 to YNNKEL. Details on this clone: It lacks a known antigen. Base-call qualities are not available, and no considerably larger clone is one nucleotide away.

The receptor was isolated from a woman in her late teens or twenties who had recovered from COVID-19. The chain is encoded by TRBV3-1 (or the pseudogene TRBV3-2) joined to TRBJ1-6, with TRBD1 perhaps the D gene, on 6 matching bases. Sequenced: PBMCs or T cells enriched from blood (not recorded which). The CDR3 corresponds to CASSLSGGEWRSPLHF. Here is the DNA: TGTGCCAGCAGCCTCAGTGGGGGCGAATGGCGTTCACCCCTCCACTTT.